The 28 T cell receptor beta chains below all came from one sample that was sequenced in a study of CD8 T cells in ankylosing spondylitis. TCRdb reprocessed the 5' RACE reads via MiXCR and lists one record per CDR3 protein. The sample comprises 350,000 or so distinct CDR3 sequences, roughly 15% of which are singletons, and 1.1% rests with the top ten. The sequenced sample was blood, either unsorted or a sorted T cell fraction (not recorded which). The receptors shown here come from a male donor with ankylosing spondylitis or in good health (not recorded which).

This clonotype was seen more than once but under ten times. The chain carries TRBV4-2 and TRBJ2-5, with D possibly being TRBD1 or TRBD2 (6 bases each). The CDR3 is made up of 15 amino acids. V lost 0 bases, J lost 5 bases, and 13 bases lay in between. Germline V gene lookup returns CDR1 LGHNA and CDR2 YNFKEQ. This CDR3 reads CASSQDRGGGETQYF. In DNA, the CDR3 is TGTGCCAGCAGCCAAGACAGGGGAGGAGGCGAGACCCAGTACTTC.

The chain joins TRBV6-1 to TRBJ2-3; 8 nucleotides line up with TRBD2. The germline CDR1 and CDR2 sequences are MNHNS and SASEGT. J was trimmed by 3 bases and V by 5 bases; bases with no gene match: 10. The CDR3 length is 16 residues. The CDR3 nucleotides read TGTGCCAGCAGTCTCACGATCGGCGGGGGGACAGATACGCAGTATTTT. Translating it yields CASSLTIGGGTDTQYF.

CDR3 DNA: TGCGCCAGCAGCGCCGGGACAGCTAACACTGAAGCTTTCTTT. This translates into CASSAGTANTEAFF. The chain links TRBV5-1 to TRBJ1-1; 7 bases map to TRBD1. The germline gives CDR1 SGHRS, CDR2 YFSETQ. The trim removed 4 bases at V and 2 bases at J, leaving 5 bases unmatched. CDR3 length: 14 amino acids.

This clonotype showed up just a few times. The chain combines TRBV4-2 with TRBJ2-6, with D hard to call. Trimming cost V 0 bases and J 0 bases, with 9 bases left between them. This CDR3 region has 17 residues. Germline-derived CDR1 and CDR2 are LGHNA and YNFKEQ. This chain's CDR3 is CASSQDGSHSGANVLTF. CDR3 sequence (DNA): TGTGCCAGCAGCCAAGATGGCAGTCACTCTGGGGCCAACGTCCTGACTTTC.

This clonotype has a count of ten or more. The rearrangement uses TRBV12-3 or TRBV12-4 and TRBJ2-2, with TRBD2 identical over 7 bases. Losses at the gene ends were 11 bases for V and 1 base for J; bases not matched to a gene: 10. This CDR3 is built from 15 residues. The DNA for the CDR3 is TGTGCCTGCCTGACGCGGGAGAAGAACACCGGGGAGCTGTTTTTT. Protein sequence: CACLTREKNTGELFF.

The CDR3 DNA reads TGTGCCAGCAACATCGACAGCCCCCGGACGGGGACTGAAGCTTTCTTT. This sequence encodes CASNIDSPRTGTEAFF. This chain uses TRBV7-9 with TRBJ1-1, with a possible D match to TRBD1 (5 bases). The CDR3 has 16 residues. V gave up 7 bases and J gave up 5 bases, with 23 bases separating them. CDR1 and CDR2 from the germline V gene are SEHNR and FQNEAQ (reference sequence).

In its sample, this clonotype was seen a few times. CDR3 protein: CSARDSTNEKLFF. CDR3 coding DNA: TGCAGTGCTAGAGATTCAACTAATGAAAAACTGTTTTTT. This rearrangement joins TRBV20-1 to TRBJ1-4, with no clear D. The CDR3 is made up of 13 amino acids. Looked up from germline, CDR1 is DFQATT and CDR2 is SNEGSKA (reference sequence). The germline V and J ends were trimmed by 0 bases and 0 bases, with 2 bases remaining between them.

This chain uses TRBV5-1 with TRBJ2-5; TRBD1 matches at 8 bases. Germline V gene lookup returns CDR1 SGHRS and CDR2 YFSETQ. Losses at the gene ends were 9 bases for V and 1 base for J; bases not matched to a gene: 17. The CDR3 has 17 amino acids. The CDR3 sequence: CATRQGSWLESQETQYF. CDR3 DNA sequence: TGCGCCACTAGACAGGGGAGTTGGTTGGAGTCCCAAGAGACCCAGTACTTC. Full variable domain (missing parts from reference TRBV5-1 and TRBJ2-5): KAGVTQTPRYLIKTRGQQVTLSCSPISGHRSVSWYQQTPGQGLQFLFEYFSETQRNKGNFPGRFSGRQFSNSRSEMNVSTLELGDSALYLCATRQGSWLESQETQYFGPGTRLLVL.

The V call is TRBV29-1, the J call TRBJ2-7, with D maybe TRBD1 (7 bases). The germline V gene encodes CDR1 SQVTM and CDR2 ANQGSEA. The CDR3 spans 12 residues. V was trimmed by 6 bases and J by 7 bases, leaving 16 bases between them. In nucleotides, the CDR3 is TGCAGCGTGGGTCCAGGGGGGAGGGAGCAGTACTTC. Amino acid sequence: CSVGPGGREQYF.

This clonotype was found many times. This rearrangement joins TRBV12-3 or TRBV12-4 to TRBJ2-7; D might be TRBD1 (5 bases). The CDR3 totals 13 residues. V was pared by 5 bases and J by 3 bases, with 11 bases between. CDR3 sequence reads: CASSQGFGYEQYF. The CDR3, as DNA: TGTGCCAGCAGTCAGGGTTTTGGCTACGAGCAGTACTTC.

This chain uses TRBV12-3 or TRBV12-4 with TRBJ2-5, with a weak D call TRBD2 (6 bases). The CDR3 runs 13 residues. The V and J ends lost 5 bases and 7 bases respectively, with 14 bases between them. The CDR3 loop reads CASSPTAGGTQYF. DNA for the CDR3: TGTGCCAGCAGTCCGACAGCGGGCGGGACCCAGTACTTC.

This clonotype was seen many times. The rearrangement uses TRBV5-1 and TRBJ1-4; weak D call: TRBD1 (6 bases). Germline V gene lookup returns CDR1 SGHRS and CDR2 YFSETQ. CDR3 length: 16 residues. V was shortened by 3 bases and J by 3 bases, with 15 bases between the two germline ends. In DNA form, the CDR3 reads TGCGCCAGCAGCTCCCTCCAGACAGGAGCTAATGAAAAACTGTTTTTT. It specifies CASSSLQTGANEKLFF.

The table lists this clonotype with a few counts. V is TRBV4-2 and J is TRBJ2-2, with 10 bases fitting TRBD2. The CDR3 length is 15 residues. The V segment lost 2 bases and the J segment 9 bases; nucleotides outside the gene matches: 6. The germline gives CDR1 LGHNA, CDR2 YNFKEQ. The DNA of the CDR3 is TGTGCCAGCAGCCAAACCACTAGCGGGAAAAGGGAGCTGTTTTTT. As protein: CASSQTTSGKRELFF.

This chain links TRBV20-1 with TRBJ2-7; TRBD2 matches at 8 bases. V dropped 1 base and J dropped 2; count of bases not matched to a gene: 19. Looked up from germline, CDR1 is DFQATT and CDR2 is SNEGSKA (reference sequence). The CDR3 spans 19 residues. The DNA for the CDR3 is TGCAGTGCTAGAGGAGAATCGAGCGGGGGATTCGGCCACACCTACGAGCAGTACTTC. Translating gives CSARGESSGGFGHTYEQYF.

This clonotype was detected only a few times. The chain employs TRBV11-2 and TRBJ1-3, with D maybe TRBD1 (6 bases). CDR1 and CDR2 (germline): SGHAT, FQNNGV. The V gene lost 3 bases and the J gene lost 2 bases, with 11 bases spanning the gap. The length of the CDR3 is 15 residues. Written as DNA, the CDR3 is TGTGCCAGCAGCTTGGGGGGGCTAACTGGAAACACCATATATTTT. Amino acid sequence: CASSLGGLTGNTIYF.

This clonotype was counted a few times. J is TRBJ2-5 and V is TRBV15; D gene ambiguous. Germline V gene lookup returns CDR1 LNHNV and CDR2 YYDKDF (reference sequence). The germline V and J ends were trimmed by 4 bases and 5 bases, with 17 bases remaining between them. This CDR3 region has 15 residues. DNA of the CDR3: TGTGCCACCAGCATAGACGTCCAAGAACAGGAGACCCAGTACTTC. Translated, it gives CATSIDVQEQETQYF.

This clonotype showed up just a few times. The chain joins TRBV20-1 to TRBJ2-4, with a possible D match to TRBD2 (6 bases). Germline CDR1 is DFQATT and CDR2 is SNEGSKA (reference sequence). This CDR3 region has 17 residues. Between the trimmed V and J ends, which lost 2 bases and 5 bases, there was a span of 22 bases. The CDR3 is CSARKIQPGGSQNIQYF. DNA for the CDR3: TGCAGTGCTAGAAAAATACAGCCTGGAGGGTCCCAAAACATTCAGTACTTC.

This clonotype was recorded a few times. In nucleotides, the CDR3 is TGTGCCAGCAGTTTACAGTCTCCGGGGGAGCTGTTTTTT. Residues: CASSLQSPGELFF. This chain links TRBV12-3 or TRBV12-4 with TRBJ2-2; D is uncertain. CDR3 length: 13 residues. V gave up 2 bases and J gave up 8 bases, with 9 bases separating them.

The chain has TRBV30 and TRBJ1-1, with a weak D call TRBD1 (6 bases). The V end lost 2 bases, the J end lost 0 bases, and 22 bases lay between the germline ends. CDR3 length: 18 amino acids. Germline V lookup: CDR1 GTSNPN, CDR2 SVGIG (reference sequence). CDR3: CAWSKGGGPYRMNTEAFF. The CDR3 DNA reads TGTGCCTGGAGTAAGGGGGGCGGTCCCTATCGTATGAACACTGAAGCTTTCTTT.

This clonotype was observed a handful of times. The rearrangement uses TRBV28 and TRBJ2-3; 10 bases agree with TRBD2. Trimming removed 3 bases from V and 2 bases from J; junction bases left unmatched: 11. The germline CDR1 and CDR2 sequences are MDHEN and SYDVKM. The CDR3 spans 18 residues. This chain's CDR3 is CASSLILKTSGSTDTQYF. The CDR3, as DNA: TGTGCCAGCAGTTTGATCCTCAAGACTAGCGGGTCCACAGATACGCAGTATTTT.

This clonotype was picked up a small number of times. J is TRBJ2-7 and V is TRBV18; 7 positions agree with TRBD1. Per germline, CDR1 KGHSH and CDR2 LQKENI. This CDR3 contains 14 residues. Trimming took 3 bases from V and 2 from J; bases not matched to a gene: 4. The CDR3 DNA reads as TGTGCCAGCTCACCTCAGGGACAGACCTACGAGCAGTACTTC. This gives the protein CASSPQGQTYEQYF.

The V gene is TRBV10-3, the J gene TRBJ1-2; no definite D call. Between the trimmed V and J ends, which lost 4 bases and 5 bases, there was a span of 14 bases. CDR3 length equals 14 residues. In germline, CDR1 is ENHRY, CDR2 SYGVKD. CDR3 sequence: CAISAPEGRYGYTF. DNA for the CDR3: TGTGCCATCAGTGCCCCAGAGGGCCGATATGGCTACACCTTC.

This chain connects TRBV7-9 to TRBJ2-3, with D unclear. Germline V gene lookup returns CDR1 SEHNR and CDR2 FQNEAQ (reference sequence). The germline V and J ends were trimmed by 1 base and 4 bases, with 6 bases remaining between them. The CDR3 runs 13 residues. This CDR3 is CASSLDTADTQYF. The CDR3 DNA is TGTGCCAGCAGCTTAGATACCGCAGATACGCAGTATTTT.

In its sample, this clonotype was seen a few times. CDR3: CASRDTVHRGVATEQYF. The CDR3 nucleotides read TGCGCCAGCAGAGACACAGTTCACCGGGGCGTGGCGACAGAGCAGTACTTC. The chain combines TRBV4-1 with TRBJ2-7; D could derive from TRBD1 or TRBD2 (5 bases each). This CDR3 region has 17 residues. Germline CDR1 and CDR2: MGHRA and YSYEKL. V was pared by 6 bases and J by 7 bases, with 28 bases between.

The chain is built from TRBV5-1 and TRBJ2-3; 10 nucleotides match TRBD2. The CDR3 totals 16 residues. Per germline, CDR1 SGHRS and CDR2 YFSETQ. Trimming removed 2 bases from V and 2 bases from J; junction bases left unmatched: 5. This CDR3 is CASSLGTSEFTDTQYF. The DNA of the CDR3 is TGCGCCAGCAGCTTAGGGACTAGCGAATTCACAGATACGCAGTATTTT.

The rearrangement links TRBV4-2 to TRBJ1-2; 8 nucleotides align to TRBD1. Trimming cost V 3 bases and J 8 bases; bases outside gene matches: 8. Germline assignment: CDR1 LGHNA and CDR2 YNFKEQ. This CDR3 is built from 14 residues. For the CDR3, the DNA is TGTGCCAGCAGCCATCCACAGGGGGAAGGCGGCTACACCTTC. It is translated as CASSHPQGEGGYTF.

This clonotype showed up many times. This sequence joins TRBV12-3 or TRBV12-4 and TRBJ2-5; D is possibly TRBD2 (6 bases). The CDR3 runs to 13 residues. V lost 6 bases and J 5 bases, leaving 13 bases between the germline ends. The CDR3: CASSWGLRETQYF. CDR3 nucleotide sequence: TGTGCCAGCAGCTGGGGACTCAGGGAGACCCAGTACTTC.

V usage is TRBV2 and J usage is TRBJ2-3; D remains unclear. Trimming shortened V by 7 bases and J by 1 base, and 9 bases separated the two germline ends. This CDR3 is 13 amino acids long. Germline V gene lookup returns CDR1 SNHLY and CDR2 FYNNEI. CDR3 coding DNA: TGTGCCAGCAACAAAGACCGCACAGATACGCAGTATTTT. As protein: CASNKDRTDTQYF.